The 16 T cell receptor beta chains presented below share a single source sample, sequenced in a study of blood T cell repertoires in COVID-19. Produced via immunoSEQ multiplex PCR; TCRdb's table is partial and in-frame only. This table holds approximately 210,000 clones, around 92% found once. The sample was peripheral blood. These TCRs come from a man aged 30 to 39 with acute or convalescent COVID-19.

This chain uses TRBV5-1 with TRBJ2-3; D is unresolved. This CDR3 spans 13 amino acids. Trimming removed 0 bases from V and 10 bases from J, with 12 bases in between. Per the germline V gene, CDR1 is SGHRS and CDR2 is YFSETQ. The CDR3: CASSLEYARAQYF. CDR3 bases: TGCGCCAGCAGCTTGGAGTATGCTCGGGCGCAGTATTTT. The complete variable domain, with remaining parts taken from reference TRBV5-1 and TRBJ2-3, reads KAGVTQTPRYLIKTRGQQVTLSCSPISGHRSVSWYQQTPGQGLQFLFEYFSETQRNKGNFPGRFSGRQFSNSRSEMNVSTLELGDSALYLCASSLEYARAQYFGPGTRLTVL.

The chain is built from TRBV27 and TRBJ1-2, with D perhaps matching TRBD1 (6 bases). This CDR3 region has 13 residues. The germline V and J ends were trimmed by 6 bases and 8 bases, with 16 bases remaining between them. CDR1 and CDR2 from the germline V gene are MNHEY and SMNVEV (reference sequence). Here the CDR3 reads CASRPGEARGYTF. CDR3 nucleotide sequence: TGTGCCAGCAGACCAGGGGAAGCGCGGGGCTACACCTTC.

V and J are TRBV4-1 and TRBJ1-2, with a possible D match to TRBD1 (5 bases). This CDR3 is 18 amino acids long. Deletions cut 0 bases from V and 5 bases from J, with 22 bases between. The germline V gene has CDR1 MGHRA and CDR2 YSYEKL. CDR3 nucleotide sequence: TGCGCCAGCAGCCAAGAAGACCAGGGACTCCAGGGAGAATATGGCTACACCTTC. Translation: CASSQEDQGLQGEYGYTF.

The chain joins TRBV19 to TRBJ1-2; 8 bases line up with TRBD1. After removal of 5 bases from V and 6 bases from J, the junction contained 11 bases not matched to a gene. The CDR3 contains 15 residues. In germline, CDR1 is LNHDA, CDR2 SQIVND (reference sequence). CDR3 region: CASSGGQAAPNGYTF. CDR3 coding DNA: TGTGCCAGTAGTGGGGGACAGGCGGCCCCGAATGGCTACACCTTC.

V is TRBV20-1 and J is TRBJ2-7; 9 nucleotides align to TRBD1. This CDR3 has 11 amino acids. CDR1 DFQATT and CDR2 SNEGSKA come from the germline V gene (reference sequence). Losses at the gene ends were 6 bases for V and 5 bases for J; bases not matched to a gene: 2. Here the CDR3 DNA reads TGCAGTGCGAGGACAGGGGACGAGCAGTACTTC. It codes for CSARTGDEQYF.

The V gene is TRBV30, the J gene TRBJ2-1; maybe TRBD1 (5 bases). The CDR3 totals 11 residues. The germline CDR1 and CDR2 sequences are GTSNPN and SVGIG (reference sequence). V shed 2 bases and J shed 9 bases, with 8 bases lying between them. The CDR3 DNA follows: TGTGCCTGGAGTCAGGGATCTGAGCAGTTCTTC. As protein: CAWSQGSEQFF.

This clone was found once. V and J are TRBV11-2 and TRBJ2-7; 11 nucleotides line up with TRBD2. With V trimmed by 5 bases and J by 5 bases, 5 bases remained unmatched. Germline-derived CDR1 and CDR2 are SGHAT and FQNNGV. This CDR3 is 14 amino acids long. DNA of the CDR3: TGTGCCAGCAGCATGACTAGCGGGACCCACGAGCAGTACTTC. Translating gives CASSMTSGTHEQYF.

The CDR3 here is CSASSSSYEQYF. The CDR3 coding sequence is TGCAGTGCTAGTTCCAGCTCCTACGAGCAGTACTTC. V and J are TRBV20-1 and TRBJ2-7; D not certain. Germline V gives CDR1 DFQATT, CDR2 SNEGSKA (reference sequence). The CDR3 consists of 12 residues. V was shortened by 3 bases and J by 0 bases, with 6 bases between the two germline ends.

The rearrangement links TRBV28 to TRBJ1-2, with 11 nucleotides matching TRBD1. Trimming cost V 7 bases and J 13 bases; bases outside gene matches: 11. The germline gives CDR1 MDHEN, CDR2 SYDVKM. The CDR3 extends over 13 amino acids. CDR3 DNA: TGTGCCAGCAATCTACTCGGGACAGGGGGTCCCACCTTC. It translates to CASNLLGTGGPTF.

The genes are TRBV9 and TRBJ1-1; D ambiguous. V lost 4 bases, J lost 3 bases, and 13 bases lay in between. The CDR3 sequence is 14 residues long. The germline CDR1 and CDR2 sequences are SGDLS and YYNGEE. Here the CDR3 DNA reads TGTGCCAGCAGCCCACGAGGGTCCTACACTGAAGCTTTCTTT. It is translated as CASSPRGSYTEAFF.

The rearrangement links TRBV6-5 to TRBJ2-7; 8 nucleotides agree with TRBD1. The V segment lost 4 bases and the J segment 2 bases; nucleotides outside the gene matches: 1. Germline V CDR1 and CDR2: MNHEY, SVGAGI. There are 13 residues in the CDR3. The CDR3 nucleotides read TGTGCCAGCAGTTCGGACAGGGCCTACGAGCAGTACTTC. Translation gives CASSSDRAYEQYF.

This chain links TRBV10-2 with TRBJ2-7; 8 nucleotides match TRBD1. The CDR3 runs to 15 residues. Germline V gene sequence: CDR1 WSHSY, CDR2 SAAADI. The J segment lost 2 bases and the V segment lost 0 bases, leaving 3 bases of the junction unmatched. The CDR3 spells CASSESGTGPYEQYF. The CDR3 DNA reads TGCGCCAGCAGTGAGTCGGGGACAGGCCCCTACGAGCAGTACTTC.

This rearrangement joins TRBV11-3 to TRBJ2-6, with D maybe TRBD2 (6 bases). With 5 bases removed from V and 2 bases from J, the gap between germline ends came to 16 bases. This CDR3 has 17 amino acids. In germline, CDR1 is SGHNT, CDR2 YENEEA. The CDR3 DNA reads as TGTGCCAGCAGCCTGGGTGGGGGGAAAGCTGGGGCCAACGTCCTGACTTTC. Encoded protein: CASSLGGGKAGANVLTF.

The chain is built from TRBV19 and TRBJ2-1; TRBD1 matches 9 bases. Germline CDR1 reads LNHDA; CDR2 reads SQIVND (reference sequence). V shed 6 bases, J shed 9 bases, and the junction held 6 bases outside the gene matches. The CDR3 loop spans 13 amino acids. CDR3 amino acids: CASRLTGGVEQFF. The CDR3 region has the DNA TGTGCCAGTAGATTGACAGGGGGAGTTGAGCAGTTCTTC. The whole variable domain, filled in from reference TRBV19 and TRBJ2-1, reads DGGITQSPKYLFRKEGQNVTLSCEQNLNHDAMYWYRQDPGQGLRLIYYSQIVNDFQKGDIAEGYSVSREKKESFPLTVTSAQKNPTAFYLCASRLTGGVEQFFGPGTRLTVL.

V gene TRBV11-2 combines with J gene TRBJ2-3, with TRBD2 matching over 13 bases. Germline loops: CDR1 SGHAT, CDR2 FQNNGV. J was trimmed by 1 base and V by 6 bases; bases with no gene match: 10. The CDR3 extends over 18 amino acids. The CDR3 sequence: CASRTGTSGIEGTDTQYF. DNA for the CDR3: TGTGCCAGCAGGACCGGGACTAGCGGGATAGAGGGCACAGATACGCAGTATTTT.

The rearrangement links TRBV6-6 to TRBJ1-1, with unresolved D. The CDR3 has 16 residues. Per the germline V gene, CDR1 is MNHNY and CDR2 is SVGAGI (reference sequence). V was pared by 2 bases and J by 0 bases, with 13 bases between. CDR3 in DNA: TGTGCCAGCAGTTACAGGGTAGCGAGGTTGAACACTGAAGCTTTCTTT. Protein sequence: CASSYRVARLNTEAFF.